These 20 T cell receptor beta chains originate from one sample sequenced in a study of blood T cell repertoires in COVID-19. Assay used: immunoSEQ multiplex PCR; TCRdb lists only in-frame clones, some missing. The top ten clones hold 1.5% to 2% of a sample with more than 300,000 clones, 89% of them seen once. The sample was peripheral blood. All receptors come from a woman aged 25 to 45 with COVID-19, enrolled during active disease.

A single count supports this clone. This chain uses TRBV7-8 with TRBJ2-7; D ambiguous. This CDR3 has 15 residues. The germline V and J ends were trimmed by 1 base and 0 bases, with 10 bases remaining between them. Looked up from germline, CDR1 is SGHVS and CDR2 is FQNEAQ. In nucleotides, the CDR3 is TGTGCCAGCAGCTTAGGCGGAGTTAGCTCCTACGAGCAGTACGTC. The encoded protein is CASSLGGVSSYEQYV.

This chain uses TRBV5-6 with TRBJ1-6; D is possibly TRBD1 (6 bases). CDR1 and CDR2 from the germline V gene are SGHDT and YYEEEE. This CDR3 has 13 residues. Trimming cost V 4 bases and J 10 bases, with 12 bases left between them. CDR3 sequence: CASSGAGVSPLHF. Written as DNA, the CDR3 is TGTGCCAGCAGCGGGGCAGGGGTATCACCCCTCCACTTT.

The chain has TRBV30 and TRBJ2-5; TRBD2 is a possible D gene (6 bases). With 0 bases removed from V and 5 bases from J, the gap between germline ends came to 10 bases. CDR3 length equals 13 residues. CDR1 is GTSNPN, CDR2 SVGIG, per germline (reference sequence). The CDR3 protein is CAWSVGGSETQYF. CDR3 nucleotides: TGTGCCTGGAGTGTCGGAGGGAGCGAGACCCAGTACTTC. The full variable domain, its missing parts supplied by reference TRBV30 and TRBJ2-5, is SQTIHQWPATLVQPVGSPLSLECTVEGTSNPNLYWYRQAAGRGLQLLFYSVGIGQISSEVPQNLSASRPQDRQFILSSKKLLLSDSGFYLCAWSVGGSETQYFGPGTRLLVL.

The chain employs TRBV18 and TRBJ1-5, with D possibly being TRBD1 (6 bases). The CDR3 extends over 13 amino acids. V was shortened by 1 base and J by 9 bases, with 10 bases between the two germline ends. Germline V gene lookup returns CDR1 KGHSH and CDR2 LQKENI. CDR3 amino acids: CASSPRGGAPQHF. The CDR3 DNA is TGTGCCAGCTCACCACGAGGGGGGGCGCCCCAGCATTTT.

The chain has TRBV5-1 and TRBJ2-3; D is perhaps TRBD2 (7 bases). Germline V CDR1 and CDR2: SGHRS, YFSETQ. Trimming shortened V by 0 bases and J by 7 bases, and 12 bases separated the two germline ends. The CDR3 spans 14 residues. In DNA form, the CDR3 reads TGCGCCAGCAGCTTGGAGGCGGGGGCATATACGCAGTATTTT. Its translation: CASSLEAGAYTQYF. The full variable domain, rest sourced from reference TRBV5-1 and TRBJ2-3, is KAGVTQTPRYLIKTRGQQVTLSCSPISGHRSVSWYQQTPGQGLQFLFEYFSETQRNKGNFPGRFSGRQFSNSRSEMNVSTLELGDSALYLCASSLEAGAYTQYFGPGTRLTVL.

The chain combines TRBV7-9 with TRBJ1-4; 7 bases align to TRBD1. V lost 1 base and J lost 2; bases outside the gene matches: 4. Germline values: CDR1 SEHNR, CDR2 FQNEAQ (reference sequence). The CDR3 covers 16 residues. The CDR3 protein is CASSLGPQGTNEKLFF. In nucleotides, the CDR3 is TGTGCCAGCAGCTTAGGTCCACAGGGGACTAATGAAAAACTGTTTTTT.

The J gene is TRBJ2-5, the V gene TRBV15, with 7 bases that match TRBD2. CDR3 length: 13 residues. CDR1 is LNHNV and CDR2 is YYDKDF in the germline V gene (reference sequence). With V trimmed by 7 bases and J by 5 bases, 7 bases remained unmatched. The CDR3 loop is CATTGLGPETQYF. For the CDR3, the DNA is TGTGCCACCACCGGACTAGGGCCTGAGACCCAGTACTTC.

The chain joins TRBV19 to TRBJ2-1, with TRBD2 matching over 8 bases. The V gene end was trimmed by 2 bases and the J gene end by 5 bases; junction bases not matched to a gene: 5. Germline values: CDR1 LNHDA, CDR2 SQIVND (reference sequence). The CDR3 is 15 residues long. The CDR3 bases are TGTGCCAGTAGTATATCCGGCGGGGGGAACAATGAGCAGTTCTTC. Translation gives CASSISGGGNNEQFF.

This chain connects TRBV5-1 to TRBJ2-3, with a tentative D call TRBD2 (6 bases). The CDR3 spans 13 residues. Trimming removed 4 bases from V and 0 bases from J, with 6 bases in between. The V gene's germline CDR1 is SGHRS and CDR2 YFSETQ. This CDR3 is CASSGGSTDTQYF. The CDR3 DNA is TGCGCCAGCAGCGGGGGGAGCACAGATACGCAGTATTTT.

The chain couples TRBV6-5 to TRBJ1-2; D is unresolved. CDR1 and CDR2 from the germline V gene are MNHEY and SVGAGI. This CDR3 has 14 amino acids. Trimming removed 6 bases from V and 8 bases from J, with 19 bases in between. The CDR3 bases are TGTGCCAGCAGGCCTGCAGGTCTCGTCTGGGGCTACACCTTC. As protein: CASRPAGLVWGYTF.

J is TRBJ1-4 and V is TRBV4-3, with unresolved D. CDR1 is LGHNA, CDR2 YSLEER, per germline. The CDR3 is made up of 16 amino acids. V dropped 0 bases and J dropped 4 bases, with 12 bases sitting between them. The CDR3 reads CASSQDYLQNNEKLFF. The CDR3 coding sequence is TGCGCCAGCAGCCAAGATTATCTGCAGAATAATGAAAAACTGTTTTTT.

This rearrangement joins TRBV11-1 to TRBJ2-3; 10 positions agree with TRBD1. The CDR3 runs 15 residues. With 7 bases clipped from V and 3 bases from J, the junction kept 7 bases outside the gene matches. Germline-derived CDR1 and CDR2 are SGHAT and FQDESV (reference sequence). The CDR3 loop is CASKWTGGGTDTQYF. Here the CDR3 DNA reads TGTGCCAGCAAATGGACAGGGGGAGGAACAGATACGCAGTATTTT.

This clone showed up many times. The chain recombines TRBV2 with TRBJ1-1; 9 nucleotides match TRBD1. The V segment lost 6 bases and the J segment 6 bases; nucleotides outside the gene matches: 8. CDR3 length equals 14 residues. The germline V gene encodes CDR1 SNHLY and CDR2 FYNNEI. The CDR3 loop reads CASRAGTGTSEAFF. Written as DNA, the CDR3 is TGTGCCAGCAGGGCCGGGACAGGGACGTCTGAAGCTTTCTTT.

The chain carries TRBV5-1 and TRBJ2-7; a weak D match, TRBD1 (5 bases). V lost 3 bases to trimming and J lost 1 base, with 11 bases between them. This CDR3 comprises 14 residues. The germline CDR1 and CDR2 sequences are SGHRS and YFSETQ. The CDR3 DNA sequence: TGCGCCAGCAGCTCGCAGACAGCTTCCTACGAGCAGTACTTC. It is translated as CASSSQTASYEQYF.

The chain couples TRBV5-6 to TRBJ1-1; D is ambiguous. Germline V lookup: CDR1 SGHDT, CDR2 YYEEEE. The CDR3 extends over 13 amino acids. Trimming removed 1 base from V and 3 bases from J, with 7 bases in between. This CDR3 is CASSLYRDTEAFF. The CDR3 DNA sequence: TGTGCCAGCAGCTTGTACCGGGACACTGAAGCTTTCTTT. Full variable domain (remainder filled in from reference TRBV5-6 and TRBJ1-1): DAGVTQSPTHLIKTRGQQVTLRCSPKSGHDTVSWYQQALGQGPQFIFQYYEEEERQRGNFPDRFSGHQFPNYSSELNVNALLLGDSALYLCASSLYRDTEAFFGQGTRLTVV.

The CDR3 here is CASTNSLMNTEAFF. Written as DNA, the CDR3 is TGTGCCAGTACTAACAGCCTAATGAACACTGAAGCTTTCTTT. The chain has TRBV19 and TRBJ1-1; D gene unclear. The ends were cut back, 7 bases at V and 0 bases at J, with 12 bases in the middle. This CDR3 region has 14 residues. Germline CDR1 and CDR2: LNHDA and SQIVND (reference sequence).

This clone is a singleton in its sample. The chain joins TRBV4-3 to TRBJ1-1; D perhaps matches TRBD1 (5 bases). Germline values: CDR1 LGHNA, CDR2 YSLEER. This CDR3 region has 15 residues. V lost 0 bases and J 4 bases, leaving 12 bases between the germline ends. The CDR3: CASSQDSRGGTEAFF. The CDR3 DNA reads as TGCGCCAGCAGCCAAGATTCGAGGGGAGGCACTGAAGCTTTCTTT.

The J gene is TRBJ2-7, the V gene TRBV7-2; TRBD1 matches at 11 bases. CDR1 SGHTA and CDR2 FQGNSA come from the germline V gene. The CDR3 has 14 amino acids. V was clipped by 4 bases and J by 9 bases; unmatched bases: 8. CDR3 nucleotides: TGTGCCAGCAGCTCTGGGACAGGGGGGTTCGGGCAGTACTTC. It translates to CASSSGTGGFGQYF.

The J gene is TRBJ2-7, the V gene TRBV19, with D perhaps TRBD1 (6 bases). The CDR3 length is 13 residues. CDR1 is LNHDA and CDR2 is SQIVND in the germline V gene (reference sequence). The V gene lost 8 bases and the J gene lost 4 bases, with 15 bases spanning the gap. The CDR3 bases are TGTGCCAGTGGCCCAGGGACACGGTACGAGCAGTACTTC. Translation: CASGPGTRYEQYF.

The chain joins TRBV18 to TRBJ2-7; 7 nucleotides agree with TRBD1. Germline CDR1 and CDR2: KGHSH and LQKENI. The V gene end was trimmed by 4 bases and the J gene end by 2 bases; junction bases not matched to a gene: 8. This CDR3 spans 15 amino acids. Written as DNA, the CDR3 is TGTGCCAGCTCACGCGAACCGGGACAGACCTACGAGCAGTACTTC. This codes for CASSREPGQTYEQYF.